These 12 T cell receptor beta chains originate from one sample sequenced in a study of cytomegalovirus exposure and HLA in healthy donors. Profiled with immunoSEQ multiplex PCR; TCRdb holds only in-frame clones, not every one. The repertoire holds under 150,000 clones, with 88% as singletons. The sequencing input was PBMCs. Every receptor here comes from a woman younger than 35 in good health and CMV-seropositive.

J is TRBJ1-5 and V is TRBV19; 7 positions agree with TRBD1. The V gene end was trimmed by 7 bases and the J gene end by 8 bases; junction bases not matched to a gene: 11. The CDR3 sequence is 14 residues long. Germline lookup yields CDR1 LNHDA and CDR2 SQIVND (reference sequence). The CDR3 here is CASMADRVGKPQHF. CDR3 bases: TGTGCCAGTATGGCTGACAGGGTAGGCAAGCCCCAGCATTTT.

The J gene is TRBJ1-2, the V gene TRBV15; 7 nucleotides match TRBD1. The ends lost 6 bases at V and 4 bases at J; junction bases unmatched: 11. The CDR3 sequence is 15 residues long. CDR1 and CDR2 from the germline V gene are LNHNV and YYDKDF (reference sequence). As DNA, the CDR3 is TGTGCCACCAGAATGTCAGGGGGTATCCCCTATGGCTACACCTTC. Protein: CATRMSGGIPYGYTF.

The CDR3 reads CAWSGDWDTQYF. The CDR3 DNA follows: TGTGCCTGGAGTGGGGACTGGGATACGCAGTATTTT. The rearrangement links TRBV30 to TRBJ2-3, with D perhaps TRBD2 (6 bases). There are 12 residues in the CDR3. Germline V gene sequence: CDR1 GTSNPN, CDR2 SVGIG (reference sequence). The ends were cut back, 1 base at V and 6 bases at J, with 8 bases in the middle.

The chain combines TRBV5-5 with TRBJ1-5, with D tentatively TRBD1 (6 bases). CDR3 size: 14 residues. Germline V gives CDR1 SGHKS, CDR2 YYEKEE (reference sequence). Trimming shortened V by 4 bases and J by 4 bases, and 12 bases separated the two germline ends. CDR3 sequence reads: CASSRAGDNQPQHF. The CDR3 DNA reads as TGTGCCAGCAGCCGGGCAGGGGATAATCAGCCCCAGCATTTT.

This clone showed up just once. The chain couples TRBV2 to TRBJ2-1; D is perhaps TRBD2 (6 bases). CDR3 length: 14 residues. Germline V gives CDR1 SNHLY, CDR2 FYNNEI. V was trimmed by 7 bases and J by 8 bases, leaving 18 bases between them. In DNA form, the CDR3 reads TGTGCCAGCACGGCGGGGTCAGGGATGTATGAGCAGTTCTTC. Translation gives CASTAGSGMYEQFF.

In DNA, the CDR3 is TGTGCCAGCAGCAAATCAGGGGGACAGACTGAAGCTTTCTTT. Translated, it gives CASSKSGGQTEAFF. The rearrangement links TRBV6-5 to TRBJ1-1; 7 bases line up with TRBD1. Trimming cost V 6 bases and J 5 bases; bases outside gene matches: 9. The CDR3 contains 14 residues. From germline, CDR1 is MNHEY and CDR2 SVGAGI.

The chain joins TRBV10-3 to TRBJ2-7; TRBD2 is a possible D gene (6 bases). V lost 2 bases to trimming and J lost 6 bases, with 20 bases between them. Germline V gene lookup returns CDR1 ENHRY and CDR2 SYGVKD. This CDR3 is 16 amino acids long. CDR3 sequence: CAISEPAFAREAEQYF. In DNA, the CDR3 is TGTGCCATCAGTGAGCCCGCTTTCGCGCGGGAAGCCGAGCAGTACTTC.

This chain connects TRBV9 to TRBJ2-5; 8 bases fit TRBD1. Trimming cost V 2 bases and J 2 bases; bases outside gene matches: 2. The CDR3 runs to 14 residues. Germline CDR1 SGDLS, CDR2 YYNGEE. The DNA for the CDR3 is TGTGCCAGCAGCGTCAGACAGGGGCAAGAGACCCAGTACTTC. Its translation is CASSVRQGQETQYF.

This clone was seen just once. The chain employs TRBV6-5 and TRBJ1-2; D is unclear. This CDR3 has 12 amino acids. Germline V gene data show CDR1 as MNHEY and CDR2 as SVGAGI. V lost 7 bases and J lost 2, with 8 bases in between. The CDR3 coding sequence is TGTGCCAGCATCGGGTCGAACTATGGCTACACCTTC. Translating gives CASIGSNYGYTF.

The chain is built from TRBV5-4 and TRBJ2-1; TRBD2 matches 8 bases. The CDR3 loop spans 17 amino acids. Germline assignment: CDR1 SGHNT and CDR2 YYREEE (reference sequence). Trimming took 2 bases from V and 9 from J; bases not matched to a gene: 16. CDR3 amino acids: CASSLWIPGGAHGEQFF. CDR3 sequence (DNA): TGTGCCAGCAGCTTATGGATTCCCGGGGGGGCTCATGGTGAGCAGTTCTTC.

The V gene is TRBV7-9, the J gene TRBJ2-7; 7 nucleotides agree with TRBD1. Germline trimming cut 4 bases from V and 1 base from J; bases unmatched to any gene: 7. Per germline, CDR1 SEHNR and CDR2 FQNEAQ (reference sequence). This CDR3 contains 15 residues. The CDR3 DNA reads TGTGCCAGCAGCTCGACCCGACAGGGTTCCTACGAGCAGTACTTC. Translation gives CASSSTRQGSYEQYF.

The rearrangement uses TRBV7-9 and TRBJ1-4; 7 bases line up with TRBD1. The CDR3 contains 15 residues. The junction had 11 bases not matched to a gene; V was cut back by 3 bases and J by 10 bases. Germline V CDR1 and CDR2: SEHNR, FQNEAQ (reference sequence). This CDR3 reads CASSFLSRGVGKLFF. The CDR3 nucleotides are TGTGCCAGCAGCTTTTTATCCAGGGGGGTCGGAAAACTGTTTTTT.